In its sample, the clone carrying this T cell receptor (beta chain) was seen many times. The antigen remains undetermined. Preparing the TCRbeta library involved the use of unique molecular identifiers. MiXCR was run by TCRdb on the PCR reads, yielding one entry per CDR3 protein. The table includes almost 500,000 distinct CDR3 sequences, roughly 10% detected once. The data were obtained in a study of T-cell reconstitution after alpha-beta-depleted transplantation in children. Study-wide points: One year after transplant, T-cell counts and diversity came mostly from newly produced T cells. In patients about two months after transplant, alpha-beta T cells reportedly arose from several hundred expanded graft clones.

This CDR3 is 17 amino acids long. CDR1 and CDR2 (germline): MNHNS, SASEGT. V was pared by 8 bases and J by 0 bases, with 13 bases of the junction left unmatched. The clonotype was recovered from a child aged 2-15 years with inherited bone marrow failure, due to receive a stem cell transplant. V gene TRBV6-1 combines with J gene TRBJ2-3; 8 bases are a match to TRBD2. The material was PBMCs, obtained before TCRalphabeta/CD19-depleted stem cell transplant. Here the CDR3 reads CASETKSASGSTDTQYF. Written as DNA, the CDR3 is TGTGCCAGCGAGACCAAGTCGGCTAGCGGGAGCACAGATACGCAGTATTTT.